These 7 T cell receptor beta chains were all obtained from the same sample, sequenced in a study of cytomegalovirus exposure and HLA in healthy donors. Researchers ran the PCR with 60 Vbeta and 13 Jbeta primers. Assay: immunoSEQ multiplex PCR; the TCRdb copy retains only in-frame clones and omits some. The repertoire has 110,000 to 150,000 clones, 65% to 85% of them found once; the top ten carry nearly 3.5%. Sequencing was carried out using PBMCs. The receptors shown here come from a male donor in good health and CMV-seronegative.

The V gene is TRBV5-1, the J gene TRBJ2-2, with D possibly being TRBD1 (6 bases). The CDR3 sequence is 16 residues long. Trimming stripped 7 bases from V and 1 base from J, with 17 bases between. Germline V gene sequence: CDR1 SGHRS, CDR2 YFSETQ. CDR3 region: CASPNLGTWNTGELFF. CDR3 DNA: TGCGCCAGCCCCAATTTAGGGACATGGAACACCGGGGAGCTGTTTTTT.

This clone has just a few counts. The chain employs TRBV29-1 and TRBJ2-1; TRBD1 agrees at 12 bases. V shed 4 bases and J 13 bases; nucleotides not matched to a gene: 11. The germline V gene encodes CDR1 SQVTM and CDR2 ANQGSEA. The CDR3 covers 14 residues. CDR3 amino acids: CSVGGRDRGPRQFF. For the CDR3, the DNA is TGCAGCGTTGGAGGGAGGGACAGGGGGCCCCGACAGTTCTTC.

The chain couples TRBV4-1 to TRBJ1-2; possibly TRBD1 for D (6 bases). CDR1 and CDR2 (germline): MGHRA, YSYEKL. The CDR3 length is 16 residues. V was shortened by 6 bases and J by 1 base, with 18 bases between the two germline ends. CDR3 amino acids: CASRSVGGALNYGYTF. DNA of the CDR3: TGCGCCAGCAGGTCGGTTGGGGGGGCGCTTAACTATGGCTACACCTTC.

The chain combines TRBV12-5 with TRBJ2-7, with D uncertain. V lost 0 bases and J 6 bases, leaving 6 bases between the germline ends. Germline V gene lookup returns CDR1 LGHNT and CDR2 FRNRAP. This CDR3 is 12 amino acids long. CDR3 sequence (DNA): TGTGCTAGTGGTTTGGTAAGAGGCGAGCAGTACTTC. This translates into CASGLVRGEQYF.

The chain carries TRBV6-5 and TRBJ2-3; TRBD2 agrees at 9 bases. The CDR3 covers 14 residues. Trimming took 6 bases from V and 0 from J; bases not matched to a gene: 1. CDR1 and CDR2 (germline): MNHEY, SVGAGI. CDR3 sequence reads: CASRTSGSTDTQYF. CDR3 nucleotides: TGTGCCAGCAGGACTAGCGGAAGCACAGATACGCAGTATTTT.

This chain uses TRBV4-1 with TRBJ2-7; D is perhaps TRBD1 (5 bases). This CDR3 has 15 residues. The germline CDR1 and CDR2 sequences are MGHRA and YSYEKL. Trimming left V 1 base short and J 2 bases short, with 12 bases between. CDR3 sequence: CASSQADQGTYEQYF. The CDR3 DNA is TGCGCCAGCAGCCAAGCCGACCAGGGAACCTACGAGCAGTACTTC.

This chain connects TRBV6-5 to TRBJ2-7, with 11 positions matching TRBD1. The CDR3 runs 13 residues. Trimming at V came to 6 bases and at J to 5 bases, leaving 3 bases not matched to a gene. Germline values: CDR1 MNHEY, CDR2 SVGAGI. The CDR3 nucleotides are TGTGCCAGCAGAATGGACAGGGGGCACGAGCAGTACTTC. Translating it yields CASRMDRGHEQYF.